This record covers a single TCR beta chain. Its specificity is not known. This CDR3 spans 14 amino acids. The V gene's germline CDR1 is SGHAT and CDR2 FQDESV (reference sequence). This entry belongs to a study of CXCR3-negative and CXCR3-positive naive CD8 T cells. With UMI labels, 5' RACE was used to prepare the TRB cDNA libraries. TCRdb reprocessed the 5' RACE reads; each CDR3 protein has one entry and no DNA is given. This sample's table has fewer than 90,000 distinct CDR3 sequences. The study, taken as a whole, reports: Both of the naive subsets showed about the same high diversity, but memory CD8+ cells had much less. The study found CXCR3 expression partially decreased after cryopreservation and ran most assays on fresh PBMCs. Naive CXCR3-negative and CXCR3-positive cells had similar TRBV-TRBJ usage; memory differed.

Naive CD8+ T lymphocytes were specified as CD45RO-CCR7+CD27+CD95-. The TCR sequence derives from a human donor in good health. Some clones in this sample may be carry-over from other donors' samples. The V call is TRBV11-1, the J call TRBJ2-4; TCRdb designates TRBD1, a call that cannot be tested without DNA. The sequenced sample was naive CXCR3- CD8+ T cells from blood. The subset was: CD45RO-CCR7+CD27+CD95- naive CD8+ T cells lacking CXCR3 (TNR3-). The CDR3 here is CASSRLGAKNIQYF.